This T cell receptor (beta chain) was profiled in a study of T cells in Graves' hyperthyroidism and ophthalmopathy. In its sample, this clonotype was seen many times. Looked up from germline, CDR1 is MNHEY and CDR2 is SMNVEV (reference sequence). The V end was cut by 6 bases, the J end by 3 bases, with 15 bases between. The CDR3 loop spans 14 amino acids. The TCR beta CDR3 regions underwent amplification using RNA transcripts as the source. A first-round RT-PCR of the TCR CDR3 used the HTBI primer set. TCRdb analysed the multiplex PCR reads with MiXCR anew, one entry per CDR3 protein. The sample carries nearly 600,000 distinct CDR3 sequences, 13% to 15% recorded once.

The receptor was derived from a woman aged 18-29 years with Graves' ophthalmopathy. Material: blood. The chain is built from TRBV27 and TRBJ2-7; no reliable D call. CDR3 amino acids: CASRAASLIYEQYF. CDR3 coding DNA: TGTGCCAGCAGGGCAGCATCCCTTATCTACGAGCAGTACTTC.